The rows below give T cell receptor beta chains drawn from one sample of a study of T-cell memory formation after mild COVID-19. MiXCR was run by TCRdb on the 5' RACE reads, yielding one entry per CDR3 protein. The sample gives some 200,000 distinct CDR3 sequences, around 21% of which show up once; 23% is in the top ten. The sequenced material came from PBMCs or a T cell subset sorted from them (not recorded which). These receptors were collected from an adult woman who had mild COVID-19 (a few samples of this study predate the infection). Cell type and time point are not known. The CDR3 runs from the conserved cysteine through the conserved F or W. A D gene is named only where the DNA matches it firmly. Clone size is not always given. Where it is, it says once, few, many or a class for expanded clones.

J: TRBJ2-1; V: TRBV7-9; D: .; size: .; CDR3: CASSSGMEGGSYNEQFF; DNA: TGTGCCAGCAGCTCGGGGATGGAGGGTGGGTCCTACAATGAGCAGTTCTTC
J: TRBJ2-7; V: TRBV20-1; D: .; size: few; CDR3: CSAQGTGGALFEQYF; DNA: TGCAGTGCCCAAGGAACAGGGGGGGCACTTTTCGAGCAGTACTTC
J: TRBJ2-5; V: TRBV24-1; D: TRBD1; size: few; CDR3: CATSDRDSPKYQETQYF; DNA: TGTGCCACCAGTGATCGGGACAGCCCTAAGTACCAAGAGACCCAGTACTTC
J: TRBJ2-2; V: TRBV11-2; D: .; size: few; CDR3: CASSPRGLLYTGELFF; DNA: TGTGCCAGCAGCCCCAGGGGCCTCCTATACACCGGGGAGCTGTTTTTT
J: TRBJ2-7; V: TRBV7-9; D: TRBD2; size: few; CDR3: CAVERTSGHSYEQYF; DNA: TGTGCCGTTGAAAGGACTAGCGGGCATTCCTACGAGCAGTACTTC
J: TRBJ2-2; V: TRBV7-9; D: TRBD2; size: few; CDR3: CASSAPLSGRTGELFF; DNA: TGTGCCAGCAGCGCCCCACTAAGCGGGAGGACCGGGGAGCTGTTTTTT
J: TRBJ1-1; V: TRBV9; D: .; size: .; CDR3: CASSVGAGEGTEAFF; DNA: TGTGCCAGCAGCGTAGGAGCAGGGGAGGGCACTGAAGCTTTCTTT
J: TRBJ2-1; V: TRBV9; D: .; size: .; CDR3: CASSGFPEANNEQFF; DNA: TGTGCCAGCAGCGGTTTCCCCGAGGCGAATAATGAGCAGTTCTTC
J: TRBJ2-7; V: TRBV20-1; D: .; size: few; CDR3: CSATQGFGDYEQYF; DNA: TGCAGTGCTACACAGGGTTTCGGTGACTACGAGCAGTACTTC
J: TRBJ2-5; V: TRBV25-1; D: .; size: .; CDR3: CASSGGETQYF; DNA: TGTGCCAGCAGTGGAGGAGAGACCCAGTACTTC
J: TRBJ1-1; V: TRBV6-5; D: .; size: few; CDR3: CASSYFREDTEAFF; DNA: TGTGCCAGCAGTTACTTCAGGGAAGACACTGAAGCTTTCTTT
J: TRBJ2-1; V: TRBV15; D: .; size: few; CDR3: CATIIEESSYNEQFF; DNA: TGTGCCACCATTATCGAGGAGAGCTCCTACAATGAGCAGTTCTTC
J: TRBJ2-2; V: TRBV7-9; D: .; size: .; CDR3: CASSLYRVNTGELFF; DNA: TGTGCCAGCAGCTTGTACAGGGTTAACACCGGGGAGCTGTTTTTT
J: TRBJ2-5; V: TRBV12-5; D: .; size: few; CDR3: CASGDLGGVQETQYF; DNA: TGTGCTAGTGGCGACCTCGGCGGGGTCCAAGAGACCCAGTACTTC
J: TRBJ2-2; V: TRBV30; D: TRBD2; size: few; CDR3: CAWSVWASGTGELFF; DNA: TGTGCCTGGAGTGTTTGGGCTAGCGGCACCGGGGAGCTGTTTTTT
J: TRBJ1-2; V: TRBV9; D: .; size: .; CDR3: CASSVTGLYNYGYTF; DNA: TGTGCCAGCAGCGTAACAGGATTATATAACTATGGCTACACCTTC
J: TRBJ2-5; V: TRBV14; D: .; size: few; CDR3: CASSQGVGVETQYF; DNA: TGTGCCAGCAGCCAAGGAGTAGGGGTAGAGACCCAGTACTTC
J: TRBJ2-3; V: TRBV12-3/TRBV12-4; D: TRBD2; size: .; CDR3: CASSLGTSGVEDTQYF; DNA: TGTGCCAGCAGTTTGGGGACTAGCGGGGTCGAAGATACGCAGTATTTT
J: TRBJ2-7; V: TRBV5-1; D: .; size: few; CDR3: CASSLEAGTISSYEQYF; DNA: TGCGCCAGCAGCTTGGAGGCCGGGACGATCAGCTCCTACGAGCAGTACTTC
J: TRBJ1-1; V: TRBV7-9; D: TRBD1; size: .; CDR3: CASSLEAGGVDTEAFF; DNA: TGTGCCAGCAGCTTAGAAGCAGGGGGCGTCGACACTGAAGCTTTCTTT
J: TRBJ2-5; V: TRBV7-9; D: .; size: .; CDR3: CASSGSGPIKGTQYF; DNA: TGTGCCAGCAGTGGATCCGGACCGATTAAAGGGACCCAGTACTTC
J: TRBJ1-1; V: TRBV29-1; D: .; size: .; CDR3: CSVEELRSSGIDTEAFF; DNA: TGCAGCGTTGAAGAGCTACGAAGTAGCGGTATAGACACTGAAGCTTTCTTT
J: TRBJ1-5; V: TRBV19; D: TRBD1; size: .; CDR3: CASTWTGADQPQHF; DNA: TGTGCCAGTACCTGGACAGGGGCGGATCAGCCCCAGCATTTT
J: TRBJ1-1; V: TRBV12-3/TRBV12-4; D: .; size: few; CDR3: CASSPSEGFDTEAFF; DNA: TGTGCCAGCAGTCCGTCAGAGGGGTTTGACACTGAAGCTTTCTTT
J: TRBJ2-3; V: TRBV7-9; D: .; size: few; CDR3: CASTGSPWAQYF; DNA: TGTGCCAGCACGGGGAGTCCCTGGGCGCAGTATTTT
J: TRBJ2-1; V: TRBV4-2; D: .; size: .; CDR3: CASSRLLAVNEQFF; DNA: TGTGCCAGCAGCCGACTGCTAGCTGTCAATGAGCAGTTCTTC
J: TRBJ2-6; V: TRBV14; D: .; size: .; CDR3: CASSQDGSGGANVLTF; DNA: TGTGCCAGCAGCCAAGATGGGTCTGGTGGGGCCAACGTCCTGACTTTC
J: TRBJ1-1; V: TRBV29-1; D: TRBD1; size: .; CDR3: CSVETGGKTEAFF; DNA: TGCAGCGTCGAGACAGGGGGCAAAACTGAAGCTTTCTTT
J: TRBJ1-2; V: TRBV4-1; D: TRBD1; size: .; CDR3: CASSQLADRTLNYGYTF; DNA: TGCGCCAGCAGCCAACTGGCGGACAGGACGCTTAACTATGGCTACACCTTC
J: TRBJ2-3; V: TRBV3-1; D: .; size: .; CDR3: CASSQARTDTQYF; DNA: TGTGCCAGCAGCCAAGCGCGCACAGATACGCAGTATTTT
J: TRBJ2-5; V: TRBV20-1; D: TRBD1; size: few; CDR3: CSAREVAGGFETQYF; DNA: TGCAGTGCTAGAGAAGTTGCAGGGGGTTTTGAGACCCAGTACTTC
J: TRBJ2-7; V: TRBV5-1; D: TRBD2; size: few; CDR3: CASSPKRGGASYEQYF; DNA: TGCGCCAGCAGCCCCAAGCGCGGGGGGGCCTCCTACGAGCAGTACTTC
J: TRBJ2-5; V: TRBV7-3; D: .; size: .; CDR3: CASSLTWGETQYF; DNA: TGTGCCAGCAGCTTAACGTGGGGGGAGACCCAGTACTTC
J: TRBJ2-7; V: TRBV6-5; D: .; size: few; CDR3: CASSYPGSEQYF; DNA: TGTGCCAGCAGTTACCCAGGCTCCGAGCAGTACTTC
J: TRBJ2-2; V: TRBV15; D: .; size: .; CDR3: CATSPQWQGGLFF; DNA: TGTGCCACCAGCCCCCAGTGGCAGGGTGGGCTGTTTTTT
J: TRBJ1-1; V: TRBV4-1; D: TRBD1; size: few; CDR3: CASSPSTGVATEAFF; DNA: TGCGCCAGCAGCCCTTCGACAGGGGTGGCCACTGAAGCTTTCTTT
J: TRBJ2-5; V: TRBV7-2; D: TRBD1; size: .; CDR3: CASSASWDRMAETQYF; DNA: TGTGCCAGCAGCGCCTCTTGGGACAGGATGGCGGAGACCCAGTACTTC
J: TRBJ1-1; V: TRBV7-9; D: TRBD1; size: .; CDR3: CASSGTGGYTEAFF; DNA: TGTGCCAGCAGCGGGACAGGGGGTTACACTGAAGCTTTCTTT
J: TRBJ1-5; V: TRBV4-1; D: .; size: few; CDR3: CASSQEKRAQPQHF; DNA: TGCGCCAGCAGCCAAGAGAAGCGGGCTCAGCCCCAGCATTTT
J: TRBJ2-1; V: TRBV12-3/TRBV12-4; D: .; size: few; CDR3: CASSLGLLRYNEQFF; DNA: TGTGCCAGCAGTTTAGGACTATTGCGGTACAATGAGCAGTTCTTC
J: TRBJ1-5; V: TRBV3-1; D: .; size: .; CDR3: CASSQDLQGRGNQPQHF; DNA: TGTGCCAGCAGCCAAGATCTACAGGGTCGGGGCAATCAGCCCCAGCATTTT
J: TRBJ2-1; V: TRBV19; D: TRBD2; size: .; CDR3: CASSILAGGQDEQFF; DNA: TGTGCCAGTAGTATACTCGCGGGGGGGCAAGATGAGCAGTTCTTC
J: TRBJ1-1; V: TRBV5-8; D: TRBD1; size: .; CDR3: CASSTERGPRTEAFF; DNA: TGTGCCAGCAGCACGGAGAGGGGGCCGCGCACTGAAGCTTTCTTT
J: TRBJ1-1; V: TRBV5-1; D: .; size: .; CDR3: CASSLTGLNTEAFF; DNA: TGCGCCAGCAGCTTGACAGGGTTGAACACTGAAGCTTTCTTT
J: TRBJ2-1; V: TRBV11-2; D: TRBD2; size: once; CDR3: CASSLDGWTSGSLGAYNEQFF; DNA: TGTGCCAGCAGCTTAGATGGCTGGACTAGCGGGAGTCTAGGGGCGTACAATGAGCAGTTCTTC
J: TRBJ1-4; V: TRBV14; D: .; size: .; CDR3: CASSQGLNEKLFF; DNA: TGTGCCAGCAGCCAAGGACTTAATGAAAAACTGTTTTTT
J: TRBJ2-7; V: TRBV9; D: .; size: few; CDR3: CASSPSRDWGYEQYF; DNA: TGTGCCAGCAGCCCGAGCCGGGACTGGGGCTACGAGCAGTACTTC
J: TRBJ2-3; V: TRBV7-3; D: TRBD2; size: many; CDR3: CASSSNLGGADTQYF; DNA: TGTGCCAGCAGCTCTAATTTGGGGGGGGCAGATACGCAGTATTTT
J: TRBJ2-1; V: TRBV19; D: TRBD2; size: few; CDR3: CARYHLTGTSSRHEQFF; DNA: TGTGCCAGGTACCATTTAACCGGGACTAGCTCCAGGCATGAGCAGTTCTTC